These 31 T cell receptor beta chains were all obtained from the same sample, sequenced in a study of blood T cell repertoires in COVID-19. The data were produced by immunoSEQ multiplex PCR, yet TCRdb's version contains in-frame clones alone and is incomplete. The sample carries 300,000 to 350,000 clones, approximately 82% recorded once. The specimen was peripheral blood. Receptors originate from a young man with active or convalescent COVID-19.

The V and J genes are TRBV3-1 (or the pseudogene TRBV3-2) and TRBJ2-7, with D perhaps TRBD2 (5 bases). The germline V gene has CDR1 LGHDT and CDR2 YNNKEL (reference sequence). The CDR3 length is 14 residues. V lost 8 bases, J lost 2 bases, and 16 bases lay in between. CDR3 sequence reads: CASAMRAGAYEQYF. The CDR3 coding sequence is TGTGCCAGCGCTATGAGGGCTGGGGCCTACGAGCAGTACTTC.

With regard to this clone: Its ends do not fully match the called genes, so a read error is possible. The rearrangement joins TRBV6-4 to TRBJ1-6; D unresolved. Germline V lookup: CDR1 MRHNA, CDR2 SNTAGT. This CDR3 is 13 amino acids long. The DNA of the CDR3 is TGTGCCAGCAGTCAGCGAAATAACTCACCCCTCCACTTT. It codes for CASSQRNNSPLHF.

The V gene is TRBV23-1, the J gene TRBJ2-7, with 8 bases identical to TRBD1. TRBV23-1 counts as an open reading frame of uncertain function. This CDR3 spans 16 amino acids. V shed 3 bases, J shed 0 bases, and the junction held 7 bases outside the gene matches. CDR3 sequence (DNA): TGCGCCAGCAGTCAGGCCCCTGACAGGGGCTCCTACGAGCAGTACTTC. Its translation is CASSQAPDRGSYEQYF.

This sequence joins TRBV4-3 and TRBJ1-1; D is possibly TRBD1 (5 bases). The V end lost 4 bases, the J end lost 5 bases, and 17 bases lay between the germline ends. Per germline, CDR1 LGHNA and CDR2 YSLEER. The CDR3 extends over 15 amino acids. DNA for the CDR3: TGCGCCAGCAGCCTGTGGGAAGGGGCTGGAACTGAAGCTTTCTTT. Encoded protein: CASSLWEGAGTEAFF.

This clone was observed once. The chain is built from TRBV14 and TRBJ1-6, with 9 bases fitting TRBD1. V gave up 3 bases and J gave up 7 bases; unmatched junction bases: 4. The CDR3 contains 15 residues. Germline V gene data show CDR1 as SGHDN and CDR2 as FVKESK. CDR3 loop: CASSQWDRDNSPLHF. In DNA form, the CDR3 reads TGTGCCAGCAGCCAGTGGGACAGGGACAATTCACCCCTCCACTTT.

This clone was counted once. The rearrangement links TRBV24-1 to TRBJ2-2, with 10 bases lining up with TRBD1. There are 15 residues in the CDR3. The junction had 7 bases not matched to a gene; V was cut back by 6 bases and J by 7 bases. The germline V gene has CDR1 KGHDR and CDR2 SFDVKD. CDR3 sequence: CATSPRQGAYGELFF. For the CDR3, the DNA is TGTGCCACCAGTCCTCGACAGGGGGCTTACGGGGAGCTGTTTTTT.

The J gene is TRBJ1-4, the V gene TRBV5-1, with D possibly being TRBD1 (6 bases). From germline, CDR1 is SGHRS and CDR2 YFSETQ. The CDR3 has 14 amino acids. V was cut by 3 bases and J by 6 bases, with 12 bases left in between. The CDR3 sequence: CASSSRGRDEKLFF. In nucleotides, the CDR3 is TGCGCCAGCAGCTCCAGGGGAAGGGATGAAAAACTGTTTTTT.

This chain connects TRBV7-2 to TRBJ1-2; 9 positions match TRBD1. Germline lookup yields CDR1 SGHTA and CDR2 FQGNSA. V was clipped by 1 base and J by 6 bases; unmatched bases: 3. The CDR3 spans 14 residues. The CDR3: CASSLGTGDDGYTF. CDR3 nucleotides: TGTGCCAGCAGCTTAGGGACAGGGGATGATGGCTACACCTTC.

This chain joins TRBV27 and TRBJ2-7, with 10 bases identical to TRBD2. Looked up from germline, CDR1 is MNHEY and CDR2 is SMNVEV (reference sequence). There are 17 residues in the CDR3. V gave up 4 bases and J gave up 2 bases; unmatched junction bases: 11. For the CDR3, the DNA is TGTGCCAGCAGTTCCAGGGCGACTAGCGGGTACCCCTACGAGCAGTACTTC. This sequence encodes CASSSRATSGYPYEQYF.

CDR3 sequence: CASSPGTGLFEQYF. In DNA, the CDR3 is TGTGCCAGCAGCCCCGGGACAGGGTTATTCGAGCAGTACTTC. The V call is TRBV11-1, the J call TRBJ2-7, with 9 bases aligning to TRBD1. Germline V gene lookup returns CDR1 SGHAT and CDR2 FQDESV (reference sequence). The V gene end was trimmed by 5 bases and the J gene end by 6 bases; junction bases not matched to a gene: 8. CDR3 length equals 14 residues. The whole variable domain, filled in from reference TRBV11-1 and TRBJ2-7, reads EAEVAQSPRYKITEKSQAVAFWCDPISGHATLYWYRQILGQGPELLVQFQDESVVDDSQLPKDRFSAERLKGVDSTLKIQPAELGDSAMYLCASSPGTGLFEQYFGPGTRLTVT.

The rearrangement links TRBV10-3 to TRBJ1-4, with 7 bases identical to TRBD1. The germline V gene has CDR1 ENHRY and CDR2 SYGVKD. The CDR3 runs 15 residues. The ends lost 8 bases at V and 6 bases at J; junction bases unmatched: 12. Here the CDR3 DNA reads TGTGCCATCGCCAGGGACAGTGAGGTAGATGAAAAACTGTTTTTT. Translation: CAIARDSEVDEKLFF.

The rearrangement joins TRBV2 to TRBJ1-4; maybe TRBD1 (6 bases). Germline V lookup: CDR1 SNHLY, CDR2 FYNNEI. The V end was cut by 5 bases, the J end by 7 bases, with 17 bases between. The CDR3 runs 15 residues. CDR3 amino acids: CASSTTQGSGEKLFF. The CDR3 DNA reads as TGTGCCAGCAGTACCACACAGGGATCCGGTGAAAAACTGTTTTTT. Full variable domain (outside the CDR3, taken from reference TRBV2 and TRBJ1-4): EPEVTQTPSHQVTQMGQEVILRCVPISNHLYFYWYRQILGQKVEFLVSFYNNEISEKSEIFDDQFSVERPDGSNFTLKIRSTKLEDSAMYFCASSTTQGSGEKLFFGSGTQLSVL.

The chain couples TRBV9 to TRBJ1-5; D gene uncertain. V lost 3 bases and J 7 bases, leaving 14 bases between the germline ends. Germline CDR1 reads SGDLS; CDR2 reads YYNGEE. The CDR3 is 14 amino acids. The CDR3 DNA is TGTGCCAGCAGCGCCCCCGGGTCGGAACAGCCCCAGCATTTT. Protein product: CASSAPGSEQPQHF.

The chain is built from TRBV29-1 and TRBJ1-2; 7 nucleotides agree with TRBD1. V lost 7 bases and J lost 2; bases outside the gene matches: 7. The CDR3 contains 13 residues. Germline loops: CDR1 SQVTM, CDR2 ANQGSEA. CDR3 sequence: CSAQTGSNYGYTF. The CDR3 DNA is TGCAGCGCACAGACAGGGTCCAACTATGGCTACACCTTC.

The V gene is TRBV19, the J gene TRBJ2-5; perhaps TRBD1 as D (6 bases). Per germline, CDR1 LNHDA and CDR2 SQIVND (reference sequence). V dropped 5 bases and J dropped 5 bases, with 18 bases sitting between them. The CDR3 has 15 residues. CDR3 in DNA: TGTGCCAGTAGTCCGACAGGAAGTACCGTGGAGACCCAGTACTTC. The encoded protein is CASSPTGSTVETQYF.

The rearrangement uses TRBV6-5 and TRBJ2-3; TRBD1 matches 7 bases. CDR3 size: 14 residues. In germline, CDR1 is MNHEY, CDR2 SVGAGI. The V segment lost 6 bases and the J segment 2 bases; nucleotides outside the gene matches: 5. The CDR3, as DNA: TGTGCCAGCAGACGGACAGGCGACACAGATACGCAGTATTTT. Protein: CASRRTGDTDTQYF.

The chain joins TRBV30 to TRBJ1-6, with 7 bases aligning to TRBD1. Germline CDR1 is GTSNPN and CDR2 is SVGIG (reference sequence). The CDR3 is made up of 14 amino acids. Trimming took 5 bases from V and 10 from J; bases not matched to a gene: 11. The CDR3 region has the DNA TGTGCCTGGCTGGGGAAGGGGGCTACCTCACCCCTCCACTTT. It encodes CAWLGKGATSPLHF. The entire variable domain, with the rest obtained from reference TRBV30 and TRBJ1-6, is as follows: SQTIHQWPATLVQPVGSPLSLECTVEGTSNPNLYWYRQAAGRGLQLLFYSVGIGQISSEVPQNLSASRPQDRQFILSSKKLLLSDSGFYLCAWLGKGATSPLHFGNGTRLTVT.

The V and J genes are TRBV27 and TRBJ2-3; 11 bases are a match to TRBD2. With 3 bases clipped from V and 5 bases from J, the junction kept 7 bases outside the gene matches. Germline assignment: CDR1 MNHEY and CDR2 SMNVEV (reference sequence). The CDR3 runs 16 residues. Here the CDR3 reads CASSFLAGGPIDTQYF. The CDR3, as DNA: TGTGCCAGCAGTTTCTTAGCGGGAGGGCCCATAGATACGCAGTATTTT.

The CDR3 coding sequence is TGTGCCAGTAGGGTCGGAGGGATTAATGAAAAACTGTTTTTT. Residues: CASRVGGINEKLFF. The chain joins TRBV19 to TRBJ1-4; D is uncertain. V dropped 6 bases and J dropped 4 bases, with 12 bases sitting between them. The germline CDR1 and CDR2 sequences are LNHDA and SQIVND (reference sequence). The CDR3 consists of 14 residues.

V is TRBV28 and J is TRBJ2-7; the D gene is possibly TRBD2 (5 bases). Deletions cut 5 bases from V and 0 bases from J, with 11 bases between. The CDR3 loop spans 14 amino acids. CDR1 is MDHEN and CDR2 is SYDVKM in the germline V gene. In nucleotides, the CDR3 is TGTGCCAGCAGTCGGACTCCTAGCTCCTACGAGCAGTACTTC. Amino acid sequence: CASSRTPSSYEQYF.

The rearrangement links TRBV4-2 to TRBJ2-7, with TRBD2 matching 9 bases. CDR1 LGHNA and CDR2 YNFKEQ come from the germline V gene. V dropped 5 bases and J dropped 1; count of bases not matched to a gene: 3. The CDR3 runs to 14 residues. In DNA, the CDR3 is TGTGCCAGCAGCGGTAGCGGGGGTTCCTACGAGCAGTACTTC. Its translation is CASSGSGGSYEQYF.

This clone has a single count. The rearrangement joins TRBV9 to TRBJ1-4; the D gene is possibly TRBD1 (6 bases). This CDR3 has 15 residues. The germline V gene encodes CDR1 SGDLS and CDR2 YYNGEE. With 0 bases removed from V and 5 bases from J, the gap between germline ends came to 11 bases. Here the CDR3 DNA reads TGTGCCAGCAGCGTAGGAGGGGGACCAAATGAAAAACTGTTTTTT. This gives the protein CASSVGGGPNEKLFF.

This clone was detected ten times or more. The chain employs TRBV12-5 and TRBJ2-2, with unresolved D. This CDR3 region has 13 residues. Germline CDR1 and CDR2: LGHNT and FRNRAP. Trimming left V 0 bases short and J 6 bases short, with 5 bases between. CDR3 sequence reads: CASGLVLPGELFF. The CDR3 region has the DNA TGTGCTAGTGGTTTGGTACTACCCGGGGAGCTGTTTTTT.

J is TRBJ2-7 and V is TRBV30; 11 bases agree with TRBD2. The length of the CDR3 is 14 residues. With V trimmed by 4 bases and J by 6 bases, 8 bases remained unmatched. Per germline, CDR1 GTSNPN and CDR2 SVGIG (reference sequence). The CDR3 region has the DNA TGTGCCTGGACCCGGACTAGCGGGCAGGGCGAGCAGTACTTC. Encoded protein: CAWTRTSGQGEQYF. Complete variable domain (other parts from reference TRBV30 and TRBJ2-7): SQTIHQWPATLVQPVGSPLSLECTVEGTSNPNLYWYRQAAGRGLQLLFYSVGIGQISSEVPQNLSASRPQDRQFILSSKKLLLSDSGFYLCAWTRTSGQGEQYFGPGTRLTVT.

The CDR3 sequence is CASSFFRDSRLFTQYF. CDR3 coding DNA: TGTGCCAGCAGCTTTTTTAGGGACAGCAGACTTTTCACGCAGTATTTT. The chain couples TRBV5-4 to TRBJ2-3, with 7 bases aligning to TRBD1. This CDR3 region has 16 residues. From germline, CDR1 is SGHNT and CDR2 YYREEE (reference sequence). The ends lost 2 bases at V and 9 bases at J; junction bases unmatched: 15.

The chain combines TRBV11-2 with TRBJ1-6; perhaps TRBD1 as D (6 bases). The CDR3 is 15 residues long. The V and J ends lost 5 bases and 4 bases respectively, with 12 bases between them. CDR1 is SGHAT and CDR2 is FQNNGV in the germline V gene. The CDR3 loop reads CASSPRTVYNSPLHF. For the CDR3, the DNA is TGTGCCAGCAGCCCAAGGACAGTATATAATTCACCCCTCCACTTT.

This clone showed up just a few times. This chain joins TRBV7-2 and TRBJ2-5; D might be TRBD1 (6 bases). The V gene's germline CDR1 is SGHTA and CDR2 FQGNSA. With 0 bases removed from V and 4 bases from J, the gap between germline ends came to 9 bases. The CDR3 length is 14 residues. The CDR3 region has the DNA TGTGCCAGCAGCTTAGCCAGGGGATCAGAGACCCAGTACTTC. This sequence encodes CASSLARGSETQYF.

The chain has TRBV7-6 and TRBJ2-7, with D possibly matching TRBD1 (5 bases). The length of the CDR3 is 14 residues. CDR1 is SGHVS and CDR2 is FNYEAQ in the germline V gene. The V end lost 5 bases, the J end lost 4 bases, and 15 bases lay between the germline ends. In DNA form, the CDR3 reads TGTGCCAGCAGCCCGCAGGGATATCTTTACGAGCAGTACTTC. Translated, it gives CASSPQGYLYEQYF.

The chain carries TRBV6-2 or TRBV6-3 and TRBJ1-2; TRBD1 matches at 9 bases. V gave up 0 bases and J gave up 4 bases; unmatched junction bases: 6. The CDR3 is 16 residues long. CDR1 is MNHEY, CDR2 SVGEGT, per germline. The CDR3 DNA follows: TGTGCCAGCAGTTACTCAGGGACAGGGCCTTTCTATGGCTACACCTTC. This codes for CASSYSGTGPFYGYTF.

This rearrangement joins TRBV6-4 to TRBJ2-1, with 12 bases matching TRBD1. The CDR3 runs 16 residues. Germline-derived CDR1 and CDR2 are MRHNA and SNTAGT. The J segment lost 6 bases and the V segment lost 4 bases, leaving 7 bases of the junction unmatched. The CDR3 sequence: CASSVRGQGASNEQFF. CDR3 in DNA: TGTGCCAGCAGTGTAAGGGGACAGGGGGCAAGCAATGAGCAGTTCTTC.

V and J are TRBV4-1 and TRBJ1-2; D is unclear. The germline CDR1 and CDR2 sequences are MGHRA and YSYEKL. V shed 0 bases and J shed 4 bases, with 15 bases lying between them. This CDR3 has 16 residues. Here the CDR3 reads CASSQEHKWESYGYTF. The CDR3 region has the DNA TGCGCCAGCAGCCAAGAACATAAGTGGGAGAGCTATGGCTACACCTTC.